The following is a T cell receptor (beta chain) sequence with its context. Its antigen remains undetermined. Base quality data are lacking; no much larger clone is found one base away. The donors belonged to the validation cohort of about 130 subjects, which was separate from the roughly 680-subject first cohort. These data are taken from a study of cytomegalovirus exposure and HLA in healthy donors (TCRdb year 2017). Background on the whole study: A later analysis indicated that the 120 or so validation repertoires were generated on the platform also employed for the 700 or so repertoires of the first cohort. To predict cytomegalovirus infection status, the study combined high-throughput TCR immunosequencing, statistical association of individual TCRs with disease status, and machine learning. The aim of the study was to test whether cataloging public T cell receptors could identify signatures of past pathogen exposure. Besides the first cohort of under 700 subjects, a separate validation cohort made up of 90 to 150 different subjects was used. General findings and caveats noted by the study authors: Most TCR sequences were observed very rarely across donors, whereas some public TCRs were present in many individuals. In both the original and validation cohorts, the classifier was reported to diagnose cytomegalovirus status with high specificity and sensitivity. The authors suggested that the approach could potentially be generalized to other disease states and immunological phenotypes. In vitro tests confirmed that a few of the cytomegalovirus-associated TCR beta chains recognize cytomegalovirus antigens. All 120 or so repertoires were used to score co-occurrence in the validation cohort in a later analysis, because that analysis had no HLA typing for the cohort. In a later analysis, TCRs clustered in the first cohort were found to also tend to co-occur in the 110 or so validation repertoires, with approximately 94% of cluster scores above 0. A total of fewer than 200 TCR beta chains were listed by the study as associated with cytomegalovirus.

V is cut by 3 bases and J by 9 bases, and the space between the germline ends is 15 bases. From the cysteine through the phenylalanine, the CDR3 covers 14 amino acids. Only the CDR3 portion is preserved as DNA: 42 bases, with reading frame beginning at the first base. CDR1 and CDR2 (MDHEN, SYDVKM) derive from the germline V gene. Preparation of the library involved the immunoSEQ multiplex PCR assay. Under the source paper's analysis protocol: A statistical classification framework was developed to diagnose cytomegalovirus status using the catalog of TCR beta chain sequences. As stored in TCRdb, this immuneACCESS dataset retains in-frame rearrangements with V and J assigned. A fraction of the clones does not appear; measured against another copy, unresolved V genes explain less than half of the discrepancy, and the remainder lacks a known reason. V and J calls and clone size are those listed in that table; D and trimming were worked out from the DNA. The sample table lists 150,000 to 200,000 clones, 85% of them with a count of one. Of the sample, about a sixth is held by the ten largest clones.

Material for sequencing was PBMCs. The sequence joins TRBV28 to TRBJ2-1; the D gene lacks a confident call. This receptor was identified in a man aged 18 to 29 in good health and CMV-seropositive. The CDR3 protein: CASSFLPPTPEQFF. The nucleotide sequence reads as follows: TGTGCCAGCAGTTTTTTACCCCCGACTCCTGAGCAGTTCTTC.